The present entry profiles one T cell receptor (beta chain) with its context. The primer mix had 60 Vbeta and 13 Jbeta primers. The protocol was immunoSEQ multiplex PCR, while the TCRdb copy is restricted to in-frame clones and leaves out a portion. The data hold 150,000 or so clones, with approximately 84% observed a single time. This entry belongs to a study of cytomegalovirus exposure and HLA in healthy donors. This CDR3 is built from 15 residues. The ends lost 2 bases at V and 4 bases at J; junction bases unmatched: 7. From germline, CDR1 is SGHRS and CDR2 YFSETQ. The specimen was PBMCs. The clonotype was recovered from a woman aged 45-59 years in good health and CMV-seropositive. The rearrangement uses TRBV5-1 and TRBJ1-2; 8 bases fit TRBD1. CDR3 DNA: TGCGCCAGCAGCTTTTTCGGACAGGGAGGCTATGGCTACACCTTC. Its protein product is CASSFFGQGGYGYTF.